The 4 T cell receptor beta chains reported below all come from one sample, sequenced in a study of identifying expanded T cells in peripheral blood. Only in-frame clones appear in the TCRdb table, and some are missing; sequencing was by immunoSEQ multiplex PCR. The table includes around 66,000 clones, approximately 87% detected once. The sample was blood. These receptors all stem from a person aged 18-70 years in good health.

The chain has TRBV2 and TRBJ1-3, with D uncertain. From germline, CDR1 is SNHLY and CDR2 FYNNEI. The CDR3 covers 12 residues. V lost 6 bases, J lost 11 bases, and 14 bases lay in between. The CDR3 region has the DNA TGTGCCAGCAGCGCCAAAGGCAGCGCCATATATTTT. It translates to CASSAKGSAIYF.

V and J are TRBV27 and TRBJ2-7; perhaps TRBD1 as D (6 bases). The CDR3 contains 15 residues. V lost 6 bases to trimming and J lost 0 bases, with 15 bases between them. Germline V gene sequence: CDR1 MNHEY, CDR2 SMNVEV (reference sequence). The CDR3 nucleotides read TGTGCCAGCAGCCAGGACAGCATAAGCTCCTACGAGCAGTACTTC. Translation gives CASSQDSISSYEQYF.

This clone was seen just once. This sequence joins TRBV11-2 and TRBJ1-2; D gene ambiguous. From germline, CDR1 is SGHAT and CDR2 FQNNGV. The CDR3 covers 14 residues. Trimming shortened V by 5 bases and J by 8 bases, and 18 bases separated the two germline ends. The CDR3 is CASSPDGILEGYTF. The CDR3 DNA is TGTGCCAGCAGCCCGGACGGGATTCTAGAGGGCTACACCTTC.

This clone appeared once. V is TRBV28 and J is TRBJ2-1, with D perhaps being TRBD1 or TRBD2 (5 bases each). V was pared by 5 bases and J by 6 bases, with 23 bases between. Germline loops: CDR1 MDHEN, CDR2 SYDVKM. This CDR3 contains 17 residues. CDR3 protein: CASSPNAGTYGGNEQFF. CDR3 coding DNA: TGTGCCAGCAGTCCAAACGCCGGGACCTACGGTGGCAATGAGCAGTTCTTC.